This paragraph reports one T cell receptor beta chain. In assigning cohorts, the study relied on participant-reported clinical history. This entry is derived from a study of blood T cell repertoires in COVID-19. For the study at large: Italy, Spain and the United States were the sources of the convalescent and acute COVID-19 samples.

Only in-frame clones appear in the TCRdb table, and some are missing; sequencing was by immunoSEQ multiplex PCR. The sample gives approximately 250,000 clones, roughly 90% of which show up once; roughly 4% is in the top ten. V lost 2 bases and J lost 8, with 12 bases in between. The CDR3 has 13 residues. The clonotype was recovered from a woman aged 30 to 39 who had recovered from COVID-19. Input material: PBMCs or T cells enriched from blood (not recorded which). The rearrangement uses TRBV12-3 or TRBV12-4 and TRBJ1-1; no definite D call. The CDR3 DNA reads TGTGCCAGCAGTTTATTAGGTGGCGGCGAAGCTTTCTTT. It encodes CASSLLGGGEAFF.